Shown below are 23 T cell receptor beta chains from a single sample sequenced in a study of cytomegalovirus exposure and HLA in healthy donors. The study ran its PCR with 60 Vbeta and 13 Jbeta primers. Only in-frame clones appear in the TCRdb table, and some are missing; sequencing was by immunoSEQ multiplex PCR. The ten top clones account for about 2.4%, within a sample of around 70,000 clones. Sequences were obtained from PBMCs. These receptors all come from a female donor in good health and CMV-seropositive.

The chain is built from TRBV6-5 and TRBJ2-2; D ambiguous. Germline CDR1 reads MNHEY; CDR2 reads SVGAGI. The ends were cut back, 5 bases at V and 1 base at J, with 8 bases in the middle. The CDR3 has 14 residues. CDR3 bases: TGTGCCAGCAGTGTCAGTCTGAACACCGGGGAGCTGTTTTTT. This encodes CASSVSLNTGELFF.

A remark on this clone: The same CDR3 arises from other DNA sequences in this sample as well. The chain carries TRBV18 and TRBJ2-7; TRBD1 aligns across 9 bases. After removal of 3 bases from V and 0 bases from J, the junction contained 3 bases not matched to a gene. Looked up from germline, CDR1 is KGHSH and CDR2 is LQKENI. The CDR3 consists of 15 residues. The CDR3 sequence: CASSPGTGSSYEQYF. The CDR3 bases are TGTGCCAGCTCACCGGGGACAGGGAGCTCCTACGAGCAGTACTTC. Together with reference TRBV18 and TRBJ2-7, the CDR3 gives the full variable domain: NAGVMQNPRHLVRRRGQEARLRCSPMKGHSHVYWYRQLPEEGLKFMVYLQKENIIDESGMPKERFSAEFPKEGPSILRIQQVVRGDSAAYFCASSPGTGSSYEQYFGPGTRLTVT.

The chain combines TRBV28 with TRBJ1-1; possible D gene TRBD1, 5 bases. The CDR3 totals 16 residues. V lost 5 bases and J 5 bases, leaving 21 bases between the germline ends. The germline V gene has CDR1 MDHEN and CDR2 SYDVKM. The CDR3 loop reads CASSLRSGSVWTEAFF. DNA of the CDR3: TGTGCCAGCAGTCTCAGGTCAGGGTCGGTATGGACTGAAGCTTTCTTT.

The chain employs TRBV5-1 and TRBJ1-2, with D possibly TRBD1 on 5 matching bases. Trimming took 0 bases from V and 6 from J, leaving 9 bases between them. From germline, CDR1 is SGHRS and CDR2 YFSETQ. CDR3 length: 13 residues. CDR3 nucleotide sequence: TGCGCCAGCAGCTTGGCCAGGGATCATGGCTACACCTTC. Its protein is CASSLARDHGYTF.

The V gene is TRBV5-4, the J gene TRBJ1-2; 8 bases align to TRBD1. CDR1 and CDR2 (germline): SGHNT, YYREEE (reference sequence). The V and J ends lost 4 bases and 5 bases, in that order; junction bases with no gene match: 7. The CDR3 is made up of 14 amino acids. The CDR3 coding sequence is TGTGCCAGCAGCCCTGGGACAGGCGAGTATGGCTACACCTTC. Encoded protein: CASSPGTGEYGYTF.

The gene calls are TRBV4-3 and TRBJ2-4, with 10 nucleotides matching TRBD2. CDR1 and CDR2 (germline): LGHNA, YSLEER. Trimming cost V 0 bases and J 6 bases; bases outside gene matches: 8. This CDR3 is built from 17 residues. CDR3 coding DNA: TGCGCCAGCAGCCAAGATAACCTAGCGGGAGCCCTAAACATTCAGTACTTC. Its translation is CASSQDNLAGALNIQYF.

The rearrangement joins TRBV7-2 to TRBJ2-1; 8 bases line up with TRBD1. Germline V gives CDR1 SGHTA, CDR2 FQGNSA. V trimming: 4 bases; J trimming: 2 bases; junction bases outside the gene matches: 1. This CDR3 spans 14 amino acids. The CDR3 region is CASSSDRAYNEQFF. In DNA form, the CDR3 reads TGTGCCAGCAGCTCGGACAGGGCCTACAATGAGCAGTTCTTC.

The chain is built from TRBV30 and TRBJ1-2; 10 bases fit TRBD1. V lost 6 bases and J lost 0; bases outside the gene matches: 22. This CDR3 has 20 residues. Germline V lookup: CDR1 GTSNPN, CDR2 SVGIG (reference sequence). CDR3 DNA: TGTGCCTGTCTCCCCCCGCCCGGGACAGGGGACCACACAGCTAACTATGGCTACACCTTC. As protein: CACLPPPGTGDHTANYGYTF. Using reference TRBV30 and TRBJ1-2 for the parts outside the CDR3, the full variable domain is SQTIHQWPATLVQPVGSPLSLECTVEGTSNPNLYWYRQAAGRGLQLLFYSVGIGQISSEVPQNLSASRPQDRQFILSSKKLLLSDSGFYLCACLPPPGTGDHTANYGYTFGSGTRLTVV.

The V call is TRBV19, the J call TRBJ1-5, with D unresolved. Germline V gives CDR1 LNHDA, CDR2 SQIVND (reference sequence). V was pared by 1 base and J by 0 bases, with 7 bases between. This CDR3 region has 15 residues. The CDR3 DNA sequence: TGTGCCAGTAGTATAGGCGGGGTTAGCAATCAGCCCCAGCATTTT. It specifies CASSIGGVSNQPQHF.

The CDR3 DNA reads as TGTGCCAGCAGGGGGGGTCGGTACACTGAAGCTTTCTTT. It codes for CASRGGRYTEAFF. The gene calls are TRBV25-1 and TRBJ1-1, with a possible D match to TRBD1 (5 bases). Germline V gene data show CDR1 as MGHDK and CDR2 as SYGVNS. This CDR3 comprises 13 residues. With 6 bases removed from V and 3 bases from J, the gap between germline ends came to 11 bases.

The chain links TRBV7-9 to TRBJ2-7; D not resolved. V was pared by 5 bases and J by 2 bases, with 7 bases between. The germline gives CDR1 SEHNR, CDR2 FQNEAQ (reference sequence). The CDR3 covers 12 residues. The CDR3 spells CASSVSAYEQYF. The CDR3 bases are TGTGCCAGCAGCGTCAGTGCCTACGAGCAGTACTTC. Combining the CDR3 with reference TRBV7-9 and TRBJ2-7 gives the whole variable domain DTGVSQNPRHKITKRGQNVTFRCDPISEHNRLYWYRQTLGQGPEFLTYFQNEAQLEKSRLLSDRFSAERPKGSFSTLEIQRTEQGDSAMYLCASSVSAYEQYFGPGTRLTVT.

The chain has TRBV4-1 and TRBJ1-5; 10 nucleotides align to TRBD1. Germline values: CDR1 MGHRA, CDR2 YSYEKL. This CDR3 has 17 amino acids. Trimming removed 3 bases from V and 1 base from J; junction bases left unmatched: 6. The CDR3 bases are TGCGCCAGCAGCCACCCGACAGGGGGCCTCAGCAATCAGCCCCAGCATTTT. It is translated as CASSHPTGGLSNQPQHF.

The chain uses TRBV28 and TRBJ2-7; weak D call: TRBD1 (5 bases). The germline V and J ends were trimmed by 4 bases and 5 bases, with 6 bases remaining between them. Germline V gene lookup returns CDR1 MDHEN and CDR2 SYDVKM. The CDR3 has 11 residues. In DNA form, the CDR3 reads TGTGCCAGCAGTTCAGGGAACGAGCAGTACTTC. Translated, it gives CASSSGNEQYF. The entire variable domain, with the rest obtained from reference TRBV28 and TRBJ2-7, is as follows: DVKVTQSSRYLVKRTGEKVFLECVQDMDHENMFWYRQDPGLGLRLIYFSYDVKMKEKGDIPEGYSVSREKKERFSLILESASTNQTSMYLCASSSGNEQYFGPGTRLTVT.

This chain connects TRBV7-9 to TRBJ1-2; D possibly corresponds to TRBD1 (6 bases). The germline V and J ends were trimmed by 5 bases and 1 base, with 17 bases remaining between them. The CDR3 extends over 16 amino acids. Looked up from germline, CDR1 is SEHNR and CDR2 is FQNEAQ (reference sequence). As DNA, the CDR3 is TGTGCCAGCAGCCGGTCCCCAGGGACACATAACTATGGCTACACCTTC. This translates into CASSRSPGTHNYGYTF. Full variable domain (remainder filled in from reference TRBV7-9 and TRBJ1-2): DTGVSQNPRHKITKRGQNVTFRCDPISEHNRLYWYRQTLGQGPEFLTYFQNEAQLEKSRLLSDRFSAERPKGSFSTLEIQRTEQGDSAMYLCASSRSPGTHNYGYTFGSGTRLTVV.

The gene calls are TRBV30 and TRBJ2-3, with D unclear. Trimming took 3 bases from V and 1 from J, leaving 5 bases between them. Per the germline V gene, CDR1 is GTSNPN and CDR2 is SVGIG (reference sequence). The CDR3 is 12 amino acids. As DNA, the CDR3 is TGTGCCTGGAGCTCCGGCACAGATACGCAGTATTTT. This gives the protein CAWSSGTDTQYF.

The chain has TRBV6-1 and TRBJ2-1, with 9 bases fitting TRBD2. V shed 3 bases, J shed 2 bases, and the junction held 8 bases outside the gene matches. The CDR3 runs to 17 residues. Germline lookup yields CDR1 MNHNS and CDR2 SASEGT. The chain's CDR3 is CASSEAFSGGAYNEQFF. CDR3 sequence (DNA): TGTGCCAGCAGTGAGGCTTTTAGCGGGGGAGCCTACAATGAGCAGTTCTTC.

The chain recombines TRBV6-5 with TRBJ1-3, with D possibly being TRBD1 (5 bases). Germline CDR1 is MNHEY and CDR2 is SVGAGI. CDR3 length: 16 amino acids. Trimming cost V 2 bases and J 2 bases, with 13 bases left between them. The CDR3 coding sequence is TGTGCCAGCAGTTACCGCGGGGGTAACACTGGAAACACCATATATTTT. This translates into CASSYRGGNTGNTIYF.

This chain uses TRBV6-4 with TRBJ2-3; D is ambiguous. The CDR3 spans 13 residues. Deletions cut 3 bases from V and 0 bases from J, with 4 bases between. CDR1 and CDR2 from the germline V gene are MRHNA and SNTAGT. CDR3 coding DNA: TGTGCCAGCAGTGATAGAAGCACAGATACGCAGTATTTT. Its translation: CASSDRSTDTQYF.

The DNA of the CDR3 is TGTGCCTGGAGTTCTACAGCCGAGGGCTACACCTTC. Residues: CAWSSTAEGYTF. The chain employs TRBV30 and TRBJ1-2; D ambiguous. The V end lost 2 bases, the J end lost 8 bases, and 12 bases lay between the germline ends. The CDR3 extends over 12 amino acids. CDR1 GTSNPN and CDR2 SVGIG come from the germline V gene (reference sequence).

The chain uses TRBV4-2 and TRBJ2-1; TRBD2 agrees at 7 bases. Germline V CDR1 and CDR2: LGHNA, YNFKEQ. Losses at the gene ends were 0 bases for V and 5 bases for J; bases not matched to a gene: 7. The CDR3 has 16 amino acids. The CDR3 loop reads CASSQDASSGHNEQFF. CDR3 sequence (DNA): TGTGCCAGCAGCCAAGATGCGTCTAGCGGTCACAATGAGCAGTTCTTC.

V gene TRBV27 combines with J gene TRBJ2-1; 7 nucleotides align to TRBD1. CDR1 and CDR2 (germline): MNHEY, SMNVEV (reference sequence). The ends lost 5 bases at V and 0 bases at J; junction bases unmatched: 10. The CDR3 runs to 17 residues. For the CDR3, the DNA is TGTGCCAGCAGTCTCCACCCAGGGGGAAGCTCCTACAATGAGCAGTTCTTC. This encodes CASSLHPGGSSYNEQFF.

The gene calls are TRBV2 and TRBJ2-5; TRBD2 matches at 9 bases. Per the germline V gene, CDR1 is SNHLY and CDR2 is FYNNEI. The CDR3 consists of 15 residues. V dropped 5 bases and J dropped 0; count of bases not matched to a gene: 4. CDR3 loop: CASSRLAEYQETQYF. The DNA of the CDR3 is TGTGCCAGCAGTCGACTAGCGGAGTACCAAGAGACCCAGTACTTC.

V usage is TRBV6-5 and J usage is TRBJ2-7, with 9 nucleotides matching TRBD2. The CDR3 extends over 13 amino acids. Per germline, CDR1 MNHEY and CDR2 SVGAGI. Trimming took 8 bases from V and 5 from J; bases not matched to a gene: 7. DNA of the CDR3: TGTGCCAGCTATGGGACTAGCCTCCACGAGCAGTACTTC. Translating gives CASYGTSLHEQYF.